The 20 T cell receptor beta chains in this list originate from one sample, sequenced in a study of T cell responses to AZD1222 COVID-19 vaccine. The protocol was immunoSEQ multiplex PCR, while the TCRdb copy is restricted to in-frame clones and leaves out a portion. The table shows under 150,000 clones, with 88% occurring only once. Sequences were derived from peripheral blood, sampled on day 0 of MenACWY control vaccination. These receptors were collected from an adult in good health.

CDR3 region: CASSLIGVDEKLFF. In nucleotides, the CDR3 is TGCGCCAGCAGCTTGATCGGGGTTGATGAAAAACTGTTTTTT. V usage is TRBV5-1 and J usage is TRBJ1-4; D is unresolved. The CDR3 runs 14 residues. Looked up from germline, CDR1 is SGHRS and CDR2 is YFSETQ. V was cut by 1 base and J by 6 bases, with 10 bases left in between.

The rearrangement links TRBV7-9 to TRBJ2-1; D is uncertain. In germline, CDR1 is SEHNR, CDR2 FQNEAQ (reference sequence). V was shortened by 5 bases and J by 11 bases, with 13 bases between the two germline ends. The CDR3 covers 12 residues. As DNA, the CDR3 is TGTGCCAGCAGCCCGGCCCAGTCCCAGCAGTTCTTC. Protein: CASSPAQSQQFF.

V and J are TRBV19 and TRBJ2-2; TRBD1 matches 8 bases. CDR1 and CDR2 from the germline V gene are LNHDA and SQIVND (reference sequence). The CDR3 spans 13 residues. The trim removed 9 bases at V and 2 bases at J, leaving 2 bases unmatched. The CDR3 DNA reads TGTGCCAGCGGACAGGGCAACACCGGGGAGCTGTTTTTT. This codes for CASGQGNTGELFF.

The CDR3 loop reads CSASLLAGVENEQFF. CDR3 coding DNA: TGCAGTGCTAGTCTACTAGCGGGAGTAGAGAATGAGCAGTTCTTC. This sequence joins TRBV20-1 and TRBJ2-1, with TRBD2 matching 11 bases. After removal of 3 bases from V and 7 bases from J, the junction contained 8 bases not matched to a gene. CDR1 DFQATT and CDR2 SNEGSKA come from the germline V gene (reference sequence). The CDR3 contains 15 residues.

This chain joins TRBV24-1 and TRBJ1-1, with D possibly matching TRBD1 (5 bases). In germline, CDR1 is KGHDR, CDR2 SFDVKD. Trimming removed 5 bases at V and 3 bases at J, with 12 bases between. The CDR3 consists of 14 residues. The CDR3 spells CATSASGGYTEAFF. CDR3 coding DNA: TGTGCCACCAGTGCCTCGGGGGGGTACACTGAAGCTTTCTTT.

The chain couples TRBV6-4 to TRBJ1-1; D remains unclear. CDR1 and CDR2 from the germline V gene are MRHNA and SNTAGT. This CDR3 has 13 residues. The V end was cut by 8 bases, the J end by 1 base, with 11 bases between. The CDR3 coding sequence is TGTGCCAGCCGGAGGCGAGAGAACACTGAAGCTTTCTTT. Amino acid sequence: CASRRRENTEAFF.

The chain links TRBV6-1 to TRBJ1-2; possibly TRBD1 for D (5 bases). There are 15 residues in the CDR3. V lost 0 bases, J lost 3 bases, and 11 bases lay in between. Germline V gives CDR1 MNHNS, CDR2 SASEGT. CDR3 coding DNA: TGTGCCAGCAGTGAAGCAGGGGCGTCGTACTATGGCTACACCTTC. Translation: CASSEAGASYYGYTF.

The gene calls are TRBV2 and TRBJ1-5, with D hard to call. Germline-derived CDR1 and CDR2 are SNHLY and FYNNEI. This CDR3 region has 15 residues. Trimming took 3 bases from V and 2 from J, leaving 11 bases between them. CDR3 residues: CASSDPGIGNQPQHF. The CDR3 region has the DNA TGTGCCAGCAGTGATCCGGGGATTGGCAATCAGCCCCAGCATTTT.

The gene calls are TRBV7-9 and TRBJ2-5; TRBD2 is a possible D gene (6 bases). This CDR3 has 12 amino acids. CDR1 is SEHNR, CDR2 FQNEAQ, per germline (reference sequence). Trimming took off 5 bases at V and 5 bases at J, with 9 bases between the two ends. CDR3 nucleotides: TGTGCCAGCAGCCCGCTAGCGGAGACCCAGTACTTC. This sequence encodes CASSPLAETQYF.

The chain employs TRBV19 and TRBJ2-6; TRBD1 is a possible D gene (5 bases). V was clipped by 6 bases and J by 1 base, with 7 bases between them. This CDR3 comprises 14 residues. Germline assignment: CDR1 LNHDA and CDR2 SQIVND (reference sequence). The DNA of the CDR3 is TGTGCCAGTAGCCAGGGATCTGGGGCCAACGTCCTGACTTTC. Residues: CASSQGSGANVLTF.

V is TRBV27 and J is TRBJ2-7; the D gene is possibly TRBD2 (7 bases). Germline V gene sequence: CDR1 MNHEY, CDR2 SMNVEV (reference sequence). The CDR3 runs 14 residues. The germline V and J ends were trimmed by 2 bases and 5 bases, with 13 bases remaining between them. CDR3 coding DNA: TGTGCCAGCAGTTTAAGAATAGGGGGGGACGAGCAGTACTTC. It codes for CASSLRIGGDEQYF.

The rearrangement links TRBV10-1 to TRBJ2-1; D is perhaps TRBD2 (6 bases). CDR3 length equals 15 residues. Trimming shortened V by 2 bases and J by 4 bases, and 12 bases separated the two germline ends. Per germline, CDR1 WNHNN and CDR2 SYGVQD (reference sequence). CDR3 bases: TGCGCCAGCAGTGAGCCAGCGGCGGGGTACAATGAGCAGTTCTTC. This codes for CASSEPAAGYNEQFF.

The genes are TRBV7-9 and TRBJ2-3, with TRBD1 matching 11 bases. Germline CDR1 and CDR2: SEHNR and FQNEAQ (reference sequence). The V and J ends lost 4 bases and 3 bases, in that order; junction bases with no gene match: 3. The length of the CDR3 is 15 residues. The CDR3 nucleotides read TGTGCCAGCAGCTGGGGACAGGGGGGGACAGATACGCAGTATTTT. It specifies CASSWGQGGTDTQYF. Full variable domain (missing parts from reference TRBV7-9 and TRBJ2-3): DTGVSQNPRHKITKRGQNVTFRCDPISEHNRLYWYRQTLGQGPEFLTYFQNEAQLEKSRLLSDRFSAERPKGSFSTLEIQRTEQGDSAMYLCASSWGQGGTDTQYFGPGTRLTVL.

The V call is TRBV5-5, the J call TRBJ2-3, with D tentatively TRBD2 (6 bases). This CDR3 comprises 17 residues. Trimming shortened V by 0 bases and J by 4 bases, and 18 bases separated the two germline ends. CDR1 SGHKS and CDR2 YYEKEE come from the germline V gene (reference sequence). This CDR3 reads CASSLEPIADPSDTQYF. The CDR3 nucleotides read TGTGCCAGCAGCTTGGAGCCCATAGCGGACCCCTCAGATACGCAGTATTTT.

The rearrangement joins TRBV27 to TRBJ1-5, with a weak D call TRBD1 (6 bases). This CDR3 is built from 15 residues. The ends were cut back, 3 bases at V and 4 bases at J, with 13 bases in the middle. Germline V gene sequence: CDR1 MNHEY, CDR2 SMNVEV (reference sequence). The CDR3 region has the DNA TGTGCCAGCAGTTTTCGGGGGGCCATGAATCAGCCCCAGCATTTT. This translates into CASSFRGAMNQPQHF.

The V call is TRBV7-6, the J call TRBJ1-2, with D possibly TRBD1 on 5 matching bases. Looked up from germline, CDR1 is SGHVS and CDR2 is FNYEAQ. There are 14 residues in the CDR3. Trimming pared 5 bases from V and 2 bases from J, leaving 12 bases between. This chain's CDR3 is CASSEGTGNYGYTF. CDR3 in DNA: TGTGCCAGCAGCGAAGGGACGGGCAACTATGGCTACACCTTC.

Here the CDR3 DNA reads TGTGCCAGCGAGGGGCAGACCTCCTACGAGCAGTACTTC. This gives the protein CASEGQTSYEQYF. This chain connects TRBV3-1 (or the pseudogene TRBV3-2) to TRBJ2-7; D assignment may be TRBD1 or TRBD2 (5 bases each). Germline CDR1 is LGHDT and CDR2 is YNNKEL (reference sequence). CDR3 length: 13 amino acids. V lost 8 bases to trimming and J lost 0 bases, with 11 bases between them.

The J gene is TRBJ2-3, the V gene TRBV19; D call uncertain. From germline, CDR1 is LNHDA and CDR2 SQIVND (reference sequence). The CDR3 is 14 residues long. V was pared by 4 bases and J by 0 bases, with 8 bases between. The CDR3 sequence is CASSTVSSTDTQYF. The CDR3 DNA sequence: TGTGCCAGTAGTACGGTATCTAGCACAGATACGCAGTATTTT.

The rearrangement uses TRBV28 and TRBJ1-2, with a weak D call TRBD1 (5 bases). V dropped 6 bases and J dropped 9 bases, with 20 bases sitting between them. The CDR3 spans 14 residues. Germline values: CDR1 MDHEN, CDR2 SYDVKM. The CDR3 sequence is CASRLGPTEKSYTF. DNA of the CDR3: TGTGCCAGCAGACTCGGACCGACAGAGAAGAGCTACACCTTC.

This clone was recorded a few times. The V call is TRBV2, the J call TRBJ1-6; no clear D. The germline V and J ends were trimmed by 1 base and 13 bases, with 11 bases remaining between them. This CDR3 contains 13 residues. Germline lookup yields CDR1 SNHLY and CDR2 FYNNEI. CDR3 sequence: CASSEVVRSPLHF. CDR3 bases: TGTGCCAGCAGTGAAGTAGTCCGCTCCCCCCTCCACTTT.